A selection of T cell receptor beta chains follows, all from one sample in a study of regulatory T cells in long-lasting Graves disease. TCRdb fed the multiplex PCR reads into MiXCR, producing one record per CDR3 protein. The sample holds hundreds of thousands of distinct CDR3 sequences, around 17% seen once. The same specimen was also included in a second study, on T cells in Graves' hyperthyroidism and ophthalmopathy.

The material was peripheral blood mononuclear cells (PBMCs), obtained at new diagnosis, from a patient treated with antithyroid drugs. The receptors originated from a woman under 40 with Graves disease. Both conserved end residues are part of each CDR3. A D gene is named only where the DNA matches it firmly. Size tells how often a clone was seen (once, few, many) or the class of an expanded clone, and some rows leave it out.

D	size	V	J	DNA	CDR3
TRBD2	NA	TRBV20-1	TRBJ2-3	TGCAGTGCCATGGGGGGAGGGGCAGGCACAGATACGCAGTATTTT	CSAMGGGAGTDTQYF
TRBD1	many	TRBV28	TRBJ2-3	TGTGCCAGCAGCAGGACAGGCATTAGCACAGATACGCAGTATTTT	CASSRTGISTDTQYF
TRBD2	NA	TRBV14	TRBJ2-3	TGTGCCAGCAGCCAATTGGCTAGCGGGTGGGATACGCAGTATTTT	CASSQLASGWDTQYF
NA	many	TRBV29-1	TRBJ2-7	TGCAGCGTTGAATCGCCTGTGGGCTCCTACGAGCAGTACTTC	CSVESPVGSYEQYF
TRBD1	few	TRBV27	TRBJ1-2	TGTGCCAGCAGTTCTACCTCAGGGGGCCCGGGAGGCTACACCTTC	CASSSTSGGPGGYTF
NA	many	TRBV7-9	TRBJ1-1	TGTGCCAGCAGCTTAGCGGGGACAAAGACTGAAGCTTTCTTT	CASSLAGTKTEAFF
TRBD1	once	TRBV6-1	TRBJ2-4	TGTGCCAGCAGTCTACAGGGGAGAGAAAACATTCAGTACTTC	CASSLQGRENIQYF
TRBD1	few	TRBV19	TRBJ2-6	TGTGCCAGTAGTATTGTACAGGGGTCTGGGGCCAACGTCCTGACTTTC	CASSIVQGSGANVLTF
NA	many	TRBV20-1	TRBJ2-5	TGCAGTGCTAGAGATGGAAATAGGGACCCACAGTACTTC	CSARDGNRDPQYF
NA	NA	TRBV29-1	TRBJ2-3	TGCAGCGTTTTAACAGATACGCAGTATTTT	CSVLTDTQYF
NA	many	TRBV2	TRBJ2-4	TGTGCCAGCCTTGCCTCCTATACCGCCAAAAACATTCAGTACTTC	CASLASYTAKNIQYF
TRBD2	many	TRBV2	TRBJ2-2	TGTGCCAGCACCTTAGCGGGAGTGAACACCGGGGAGCTGTTTTTT	CASTLAGVNTGELFF
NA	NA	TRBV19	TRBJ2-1	TGTGCCAGTAGAGCCGAGACGGGCGGTTACAATGAGCAGTTCTTC	CASRAETGGYNEQFF
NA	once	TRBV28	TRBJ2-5	TGTGCCAGCAGTTTATCATTCGTGGGTCGTCAGCAAGAGACCCAGTACTTC	CASSLSFVGRQQETQYF
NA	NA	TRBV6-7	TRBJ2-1	TGTGCCAGCAGTTACTCGAGGACGTGGAGTGAGCAGTTCTTC	CASSYSRTWSEQFF
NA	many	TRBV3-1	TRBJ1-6	TGTGCCAGCAGCCCTTGGCAGGATAATTCACCCCTCCACTTT	CASSPWQDNSPLHF
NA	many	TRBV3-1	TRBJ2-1	TGTGCCAGCAGCCAAGGGCGGATCAGCTCCTACAATGAGCAGTTCTTC	CASSQGRISSYNEQFF
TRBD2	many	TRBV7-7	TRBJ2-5	TGTGCTAGCAGCCCCCTCGGCAGCGGGAAGGAGACCCAGTACTTC	CASSPLGSGKETQYF
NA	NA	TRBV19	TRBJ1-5	TGTGCCATCGGGGGGCAGGGCTGGAATCAGCCCCAGCATTTT	CAIGGQGWNQPQHF
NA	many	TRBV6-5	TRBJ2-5	TGTGCCAGCAGTTACACCCTCGGTGGCGAGCATACCCCAGAGACCCAGTACTTC	CASSYTLGGEHTPETQYF
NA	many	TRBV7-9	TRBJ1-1	TGTGCCAGCAGCTTATATGAGGGTTTCACTGAAGCTTTCTTT	CASSLYEGFTEAFF
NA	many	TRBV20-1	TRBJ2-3	TGCAGTGCTAAAAGCAAGGGACTCAACACAGATACGCAGTATTTT	CSAKSKGLNTDTQYF
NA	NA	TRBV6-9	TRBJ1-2	TGTGCCAGCAGTTACTCTGCCCCGGGCAGGGCTAACTATGGCTACACCTTC	CASSYSAPGRANYGYTF
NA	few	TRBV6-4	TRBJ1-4	TGTGCCAGCAGTGACTCGTCAGCTGGCAAAGAAAGACTGTTTTTT	CASSDSSAGKERLFF
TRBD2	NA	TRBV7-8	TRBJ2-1	TGTGCCAGCAGCTCCCGACTAGCTACCTACAATGAGCAGTTCTTC	CASSSRLATYNEQFF
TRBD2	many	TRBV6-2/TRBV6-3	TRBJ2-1	TGTGCCAGCAGTGAACTAGCGGGGGCAAATGAGCAGTTCTTC	CASSELAGANEQFF
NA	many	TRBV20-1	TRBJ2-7	TGCAGTGCGGGGGCCTACGAGCAGTACTTC	CSAGAYEQYF
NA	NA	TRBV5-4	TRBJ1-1	TGTGCCAGCAGCCCAGACGTGGCCACTGAAGCTTTCTTT	CASSPDVATEAFF
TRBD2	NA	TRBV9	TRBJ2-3	TGTGCCAGCAGCTCCGGGAGGGCGGGGGACACAGATACGCAGTATTTT	CASSSGRAGDTDTQYF
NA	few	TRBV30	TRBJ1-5	TGTGCCTTTTCAACAGCGGGGGATCAGCCCCAGCATTTT	CAFSTAGDQPQHF
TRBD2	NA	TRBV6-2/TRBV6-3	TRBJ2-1	TGTGCCAGCACCCCTCGGGGGGTTTTGAGTTACAATGAGCAGTTCTTC	CASTPRGVLSYNEQFF
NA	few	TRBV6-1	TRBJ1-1	TGTGCCAGCAGGCGACAGGTCTTGAACACTGAAGCTTTCTTT	CASRRQVLNTEAFF
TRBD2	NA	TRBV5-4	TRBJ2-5	TGTGCCAGCAGCTTGGACGGACTAGCGGGAGGAGGAGAGACCCAGTACTTC	CASSLDGLAGGGETQYF
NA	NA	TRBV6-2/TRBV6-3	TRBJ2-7	TGTGTCAGCAGTGGACCCCACGAGCAGTACTTC	CVSSGPHEQYF
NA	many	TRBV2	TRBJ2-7	TGTGCCAGTTCACAGGGTTTGAACGAGCAGTACTTC	CASSQGLNEQYF
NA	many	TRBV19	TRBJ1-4	TGTGCCAGTAGTCCCCAGCTTGCAACTAATGAAAAACTGTTTTTT	CASSPQLATNEKLFF
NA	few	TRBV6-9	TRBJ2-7	TGTGCCAGCAGTTACGACTCGGGCTCCTACGAGCAGTACTTC	CASSYDSGSYEQYF
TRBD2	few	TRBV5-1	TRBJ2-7	TGCGCCAGCAGCTTGGACGTACTAGGCGGGAGTTGGGAGCAGTACTTC	CASSLDVLGGSWEQYF
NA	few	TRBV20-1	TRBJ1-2	TGCAGTGCTAGAGATGAAGCAGGGAGTGAGGGCTACACCTTC	CSARDEAGSEGYTF
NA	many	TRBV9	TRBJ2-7	TGTGCCAGCAGCGTGAGGGGGGACTCCTACGAGCAGTACTTC	CASSVRGDSYEQYF